The 7 T cell receptor beta chains below were found in one sample sequenced in a study of T-cell memory formation after mild COVID-19. TCRdb re-called the 5' RACE reads with MiXCR, one entry per CDR3 protein. The sample holds a few hundred thousand distinct CDR3 sequences, under 25% seen once. The sequencing sample was made of PBMCs or a T cell subset sorted from them (not recorded which). Source of these receptors: an adult woman who had mild COVID-19 (a few samples of this study predate the infection). Cell type and time point are not known.

This clonotype was recorded many times. The gene calls are TRBV7-9 and TRBJ2-3; D gene uncertain. V lost 5 bases and J lost 2, with 11 bases in between. Germline V gives CDR1 SEHNR, CDR2 FQNEAQ (reference sequence). CDR3 length: 14 amino acids. The CDR3 spells CASSPSSSTDTQYF. CDR3 nucleotides: TGTGCCAGCAGCCCAAGTAGTTCCACAGATACGCAGTATTTT.

This clonotype was seen more than once but under ten times. This chain connects TRBV20-1 to TRBJ2-1, with TRBD2 matching over 8 bases. Trimming took 7 bases from V and 1 from J; bases not matched to a gene: 3. CDR3 length: 13 amino acids. Germline values: CDR1 DFQATT, CDR2 SNEGSKA (reference sequence). The CDR3 loop is CSERGFSYNEQFF. In nucleotides, the CDR3 is TGCAGTGAGCGGGGGTTTTCCTACAATGAGCAGTTCTTC.

This clonotype was observed at least ten times. The chain has TRBV6-5 and TRBJ1-2; no firm D call. From germline, CDR1 is MNHEY and CDR2 SVGAGI. Between the trimmed V and J ends, which lost 2 bases and 4 bases, there was a span of 17 bases. This CDR3 contains 16 residues. Here the CDR3 DNA reads TGTGCCAGCAGTTACGGAGGCAACGGGCCGATCTATGGCTACACCTTC. Its protein is CASSYGGNGPIYGYTF.

This clonotype was detected a few times. This chain joins TRBV18 and TRBJ2-3, with D perhaps TRBD1 (6 bases). The germline V gene has CDR1 KGHSH and CDR2 LQKENI. With 2 bases removed from V and 1 base from J, the gap between germline ends came to 16 bases. The CDR3 sequence is 17 residues long. CDR3 sequence reads: CASSPRGISLGTDTQYF. In nucleotides, the CDR3 is TGTGCCAGCTCACCAAGGGGGATCTCTCTGGGCACAGATACGCAGTATTTT. Filled out from reference TRBV18 and TRBJ2-3, the complete variable domain reads NAGVMQNPRHLVRRRGQEARLRCSPMKGHSHVYWYRQLPEEGLKFMVYLQKENIIDESGMPKERFSAEFPKEGPSILRIQQVVRGDSAAYFCASSPRGISLGTDTQYFGPGTRLTVL.

This clonotype occurred many times. The chain uses TRBV20-1 and TRBJ2-1, with D tentatively TRBD2 (5 bases). The germline V gene encodes CDR1 DFQATT and CDR2 SNEGSKA (reference sequence). This CDR3 region has 12 residues. Trimming took 3 bases from V and 8 from J, leaving 11 bases between them. CDR3 loop: CSARGVWDEQFF. CDR3 nucleotide sequence: TGCAGTGCTAGGGGAGTCTGGGATGAGCAGTTCTTC.

The sample holds a few counts of this clonotype. The rearrangement uses TRBV11-2 and TRBJ2-3, with TRBD2 matching 7 bases. Germline V lookup: CDR1 SGHAT, CDR2 FQNNGV. The CDR3 extends over 16 amino acids. V was clipped by 5 bases and J by 0 bases; unmatched bases: 8. The CDR3 nucleotides are TGTGCCAGCAGCCGAGGGGACTATCCCAGCACAGATACGCAGTATTTT. Translated, it gives CASSRGDYPSTDTQYF.

The chain joins TRBV18 to TRBJ1-2; 7 nucleotides agree with TRBD1. Trimming cost V 3 bases and J 4 bases; bases outside gene matches: 8. This CDR3 contains 15 residues. Looked up from germline, CDR1 is KGHSH and CDR2 is LQKENI. The CDR3 DNA reads as TGTGCCAGCTCACCCGGACAGGCAACAATCTATGGCTACACCTTC. This gives the protein CASSPGQATIYGYTF.